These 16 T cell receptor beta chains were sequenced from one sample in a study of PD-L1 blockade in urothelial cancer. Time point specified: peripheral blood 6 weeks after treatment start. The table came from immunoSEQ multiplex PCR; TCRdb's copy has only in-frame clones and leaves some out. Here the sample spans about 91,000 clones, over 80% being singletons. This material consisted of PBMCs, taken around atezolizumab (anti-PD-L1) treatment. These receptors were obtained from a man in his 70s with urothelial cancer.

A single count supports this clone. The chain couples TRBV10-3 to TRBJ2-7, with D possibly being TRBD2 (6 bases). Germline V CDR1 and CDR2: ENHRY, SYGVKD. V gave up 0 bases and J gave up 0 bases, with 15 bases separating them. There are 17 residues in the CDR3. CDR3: CAISESKGQGGSYEQYF. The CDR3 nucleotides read TGTGCCATCAGTGAGTCGAAGGGTCAGGGAGGCTCCTACGAGCAGTACTTC.

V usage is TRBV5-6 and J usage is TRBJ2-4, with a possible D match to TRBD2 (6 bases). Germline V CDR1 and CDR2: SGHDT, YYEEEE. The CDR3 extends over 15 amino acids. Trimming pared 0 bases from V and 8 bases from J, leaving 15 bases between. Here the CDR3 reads CASSLDVTGGDIQYF. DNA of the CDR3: TGTGCCAGCAGCTTGGATGTTACAGGAGGGGACATTCAGTACTTC.

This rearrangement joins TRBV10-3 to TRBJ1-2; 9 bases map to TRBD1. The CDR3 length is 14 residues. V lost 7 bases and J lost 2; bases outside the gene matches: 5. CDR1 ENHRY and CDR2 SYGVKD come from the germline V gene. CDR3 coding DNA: TGTGCCATCAACACCGGGACAGGGAACTATGGCTACACCTTC. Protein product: CAINTGTGNYGYTF.

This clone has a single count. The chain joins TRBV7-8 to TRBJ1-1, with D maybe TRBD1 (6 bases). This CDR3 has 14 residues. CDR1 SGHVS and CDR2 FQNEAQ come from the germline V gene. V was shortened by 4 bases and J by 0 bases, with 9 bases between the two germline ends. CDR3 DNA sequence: TGTGCCAGCAGCTGGACAGCCATGAACACTGAAGCTTTCTTT. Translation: CASSWTAMNTEAFF.

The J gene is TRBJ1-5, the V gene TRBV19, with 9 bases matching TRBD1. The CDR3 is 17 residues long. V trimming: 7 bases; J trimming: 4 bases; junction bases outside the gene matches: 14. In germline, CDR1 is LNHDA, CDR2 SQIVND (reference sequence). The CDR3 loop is CASTSGGDRDTNQPQHF. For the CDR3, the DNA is TGTGCCAGTACCTCCGGGGGGGACAGGGATACAAATCAGCCCCAGCATTTT.

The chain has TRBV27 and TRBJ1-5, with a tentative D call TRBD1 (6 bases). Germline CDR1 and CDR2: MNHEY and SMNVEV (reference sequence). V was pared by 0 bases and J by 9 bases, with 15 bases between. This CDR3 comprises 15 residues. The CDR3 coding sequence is TGTGCCAGCAGTTTATCGGTGGCAGGGGTGGCGCCCCAGCATTTT. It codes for CASSLSVAGVAPQHF.

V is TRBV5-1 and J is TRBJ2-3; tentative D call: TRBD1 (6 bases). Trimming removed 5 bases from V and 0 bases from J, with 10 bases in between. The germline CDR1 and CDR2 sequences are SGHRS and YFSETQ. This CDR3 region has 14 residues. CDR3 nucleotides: TGCGCCAGCAGAGCAGGGGAGAGCACAGATACGCAGTATTTT. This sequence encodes CASRAGESTDTQYF.

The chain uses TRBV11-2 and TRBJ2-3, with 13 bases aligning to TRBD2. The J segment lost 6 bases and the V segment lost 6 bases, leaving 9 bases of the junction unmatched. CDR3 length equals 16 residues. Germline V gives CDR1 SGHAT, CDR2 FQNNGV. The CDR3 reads CASRKLAGGPADTQYF. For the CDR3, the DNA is TGTGCCAGCAGGAAACTAGCGGGGGGGCCCGCCGATACGCAGTATTTT.

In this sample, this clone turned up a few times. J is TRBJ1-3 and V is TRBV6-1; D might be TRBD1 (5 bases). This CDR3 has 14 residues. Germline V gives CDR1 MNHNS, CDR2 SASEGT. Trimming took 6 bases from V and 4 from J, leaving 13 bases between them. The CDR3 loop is CASSQDKGGNTIYF. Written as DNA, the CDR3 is TGTGCCAGCAGCCAGGACAAGGGAGGAAACACCATATATTTT.

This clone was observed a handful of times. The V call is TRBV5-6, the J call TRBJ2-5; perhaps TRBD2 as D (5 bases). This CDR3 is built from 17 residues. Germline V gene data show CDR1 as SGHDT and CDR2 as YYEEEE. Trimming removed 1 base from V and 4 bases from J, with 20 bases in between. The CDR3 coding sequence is TGTGCCAGCAGCTTGTACAAAGGCTCGGGATTCCTAGAGACCCAGTACTTC. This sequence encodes CASSLYKGSGFLETQYF.

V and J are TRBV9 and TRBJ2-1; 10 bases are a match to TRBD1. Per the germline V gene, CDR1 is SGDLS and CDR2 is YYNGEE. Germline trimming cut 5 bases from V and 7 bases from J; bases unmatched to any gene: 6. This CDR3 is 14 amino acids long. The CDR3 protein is CASSGTGEWNEQFF. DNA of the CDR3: TGTGCCAGCAGTGGGACAGGGGAATGGAATGAGCAGTTCTTC.

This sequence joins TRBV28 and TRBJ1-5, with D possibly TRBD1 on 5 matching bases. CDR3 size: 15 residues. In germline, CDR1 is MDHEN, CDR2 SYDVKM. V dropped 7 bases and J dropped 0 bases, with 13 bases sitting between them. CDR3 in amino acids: CASTAGPNSNQPQHF. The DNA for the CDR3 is TGTGCCAGCACGGCGGGACCTAATAGCAATCAGCCCCAGCATTTT.

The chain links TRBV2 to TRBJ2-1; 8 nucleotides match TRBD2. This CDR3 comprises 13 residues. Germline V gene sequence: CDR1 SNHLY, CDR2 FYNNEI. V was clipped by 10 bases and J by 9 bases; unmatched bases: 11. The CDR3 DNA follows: TGTGCCACCGCTTTCGGGAGGGCCGGTGAGCAGTTCTTC. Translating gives CATAFGRAGEQFF.

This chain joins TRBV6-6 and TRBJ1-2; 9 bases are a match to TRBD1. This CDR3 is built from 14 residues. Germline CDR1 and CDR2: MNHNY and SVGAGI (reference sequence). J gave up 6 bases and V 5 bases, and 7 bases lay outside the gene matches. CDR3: CASSPPGQGNGYTF. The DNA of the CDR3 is TGTGCCAGCAGTCCACCGGGACAGGGAAATGGCTACACCTTC.

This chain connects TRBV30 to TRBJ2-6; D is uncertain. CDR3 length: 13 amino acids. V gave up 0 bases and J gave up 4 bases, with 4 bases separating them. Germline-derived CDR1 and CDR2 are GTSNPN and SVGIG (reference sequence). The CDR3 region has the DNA TGTGCCTGGAGTGTACAGGGGGCCAACGTCCTGACTTTC. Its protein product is CAWSVQGANVLTF.

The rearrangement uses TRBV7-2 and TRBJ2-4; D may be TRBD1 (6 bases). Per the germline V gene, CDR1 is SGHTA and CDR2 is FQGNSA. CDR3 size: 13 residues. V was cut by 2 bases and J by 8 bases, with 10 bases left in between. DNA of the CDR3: TGTGCCAGCAGCTTAAACAGGGAAGACATTCAGTACTTC. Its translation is CASSLNREDIQYF.